Shown below are 5 T cell receptor beta chains from a single sample sequenced in a study of CD8+ T cells in alopecia areata. Treatment meaning: oral pan-JAK inhibitor, 5-10 mg twice daily. The authors extracted RNA and reverse transcribed it into cDNA as the sequencing template. Repertoires were generated with immunoSEQ multiplex PCR, while TCRdb's copy carries only in-frame clones and drops some. The sample yields around 190,000 clones, about 64% seen once. The source was CD4+ T cells sorted from blood, collected at week 4, from a patient treated with tofacitinib. The receptors here all came from a human donor with alopecia areata.

V is TRBV5-1 and J is TRBJ1-6; D is undetermined. The CDR3 runs to 13 residues. Trimming stripped 7 bases from V and 9 bases from J, with 14 bases between. The germline V gene encodes CDR1 SGHRS and CDR2 YFSETQ. The CDR3 sequence: CASGENIGSPLHF. The CDR3 DNA is TGCGCCAGCGGGGAGAACATTGGTTCACCCCTCCACTTT.

This clone came up many times. The genes are TRBV10-3 and TRBJ2-6; D unresolved. Between the trimmed V and J ends, which lost 3 bases and 0 bases, there was a span of 6 bases. The CDR3 is made up of 15 amino acids. Germline lookup yields CDR1 ENHRY and CDR2 SYGVKD. CDR3 residues: CAISDVVSGANVLTF. The CDR3 region has the DNA TGTGCCATCAGTGATGTCGTCTCTGGGGCCAACGTCCTGACTTTC.

The V gene is TRBV29-1, the J gene TRBJ1-5, with D perhaps TRBD1 (5 bases). V was pared by 7 bases and J by 5 bases, with 12 bases between. The germline gives CDR1 SQVTM, CDR2 ANQGSEA. This CDR3 is 12 amino acids long. CDR3 bases: TGCAGCGGGAGGGGCCTGTATCAGCCCCAGCATTTT. It encodes CSGRGLYQPQHF. Variable domain in full (rest from reference TRBV29-1 and TRBJ1-5): SAVISQKPSRDICQRGTSLTIQCQVDSQVTMMFWYRQQPGQSLTLIATANQGSEATYESGFVIDKFPISRPNLTFSTLTVSNMSPEDSSIYLCSGRGLYQPQHFGDGTRLSIL.

This clone has only a few counts. J is TRBJ2-5 and V is TRBV10-3, with 9 positions matching TRBD2. The CDR3 sequence is 14 residues long. Losses at the gene ends were 2 bases for V and 4 bases for J; bases not matched to a gene: 2. Germline V gene sequence: CDR1 ENHRY, CDR2 SYGVKD. CDR3 loop: CAISEAGGRETQYF. Written as DNA, the CDR3 is TGTGCCATCAGTGAGGCGGGGGGGCGAGAGACCCAGTACTTC.

The sample holds a few counts of this clone. Other nucleotide sequences from this sample produce the same CDR3. This chain joins TRBV7-9 and TRBJ2-3; possibly TRBD2 for D (6 bases). Between the trimmed V and J ends, which lost 3 bases and 4 bases, there was a span of 8 bases. This CDR3 spans 13 amino acids. Germline values: CDR1 SEHNR, CDR2 FQNEAQ (reference sequence). The CDR3 DNA reads as TGTGCCAGCAGCTTGGGGGGACCAGATACGCAGTATTTT. It yields the protein CASSLGGPDTQYF.